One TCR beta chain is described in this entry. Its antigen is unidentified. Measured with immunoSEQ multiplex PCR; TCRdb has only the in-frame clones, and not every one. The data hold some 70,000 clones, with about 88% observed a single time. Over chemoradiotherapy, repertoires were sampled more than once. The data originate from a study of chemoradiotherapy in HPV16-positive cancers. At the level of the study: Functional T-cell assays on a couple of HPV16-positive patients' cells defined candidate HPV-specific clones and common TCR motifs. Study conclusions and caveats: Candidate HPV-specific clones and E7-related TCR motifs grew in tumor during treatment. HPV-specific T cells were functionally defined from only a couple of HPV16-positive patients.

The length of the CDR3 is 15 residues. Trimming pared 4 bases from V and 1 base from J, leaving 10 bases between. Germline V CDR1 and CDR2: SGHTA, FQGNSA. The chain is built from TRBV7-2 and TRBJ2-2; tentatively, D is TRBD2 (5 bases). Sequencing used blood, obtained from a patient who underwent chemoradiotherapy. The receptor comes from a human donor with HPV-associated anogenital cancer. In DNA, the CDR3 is TGTGCCAGCAGCTCCAGCGGACTGAACACCGGGGAGCTGTTTTTT. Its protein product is CASSSSGLNTGELFF.